The source of this TCR beta chain is a study of T cell clusters in autoimmune cytopenias. Study-wide background: The median distinct TRB clonotype count was around 2,400 per sample, from a median approximately 53,000 reads.

The CDR3 loop spans 15 amino acids. Looked up from germline, CDR1 is SEHNR and CDR2 is FQNEAQ (reference sequence). Some 39,000 genome equivalents of blood DNA were amplified for TRB. Note on this clonotype: Its specificity is unknown.

Study-wide points: Comparing secondary cytopenia with chronic lymphocytic leukemia showed no cluster-lack signature, apparently masked by lymphoma repertoire. Physiological T cell clusters of healthy donors were apparently absent in primary autoimmune cytopenia patients.

TRB was amplified by touch-down multiplex PCR, primer pools A and B combined. TCRdb reanalyzed the multiplex PCR reads and collapses them to one entry per CDR3 protein, without DNA. The sample table sets out about 7,500 distinct CDR3 sequences. This chain links TRBV7-9 with TRBJ1-2; the TRBD1 assignment by TCRdb is unverifiable without DNA. The sample was peripheral blood. This TCR came from a human donor with an autoimmune cytopenia or autoimmune hepatitis (not recorded which). The CDR3 reads CASTPDGGSDYGYTF. The full variable domain, its missing parts supplied by reference TRBV7-9 and TRBJ1-2, is DTGVSQNPRHKITKRGQNVTFRCDPISEHNRLYWYRQTLGQGPEFLTYFQNEAQLEKSRLLSDRFSAERPKGSFSTLEIQRTEQGDSAMYLCASTPDGGSDYGYTFGSGTRLTVV.